This TCR beta chain emerged from a study of T cells in Graves' hyperthyroidism and ophthalmopathy. The TCR beta CDR3 regions underwent amplification using RNA transcripts as the source. The HTBI primer set served for first-round RT-PCR of the TCR CDR3. TCRdb re-called the multiplex PCR reads with MiXCR, one entry per CDR3 protein. There are 500,000 or so distinct CDR3 sequences in the sample; roughly a sixth occur only once, and roughly 15% lies in the top ten. The V gene lost 6 bases and the J gene lost 5 bases, with 11 bases spanning the gap. This CDR3 is 13 amino acids long. In germline, CDR1 is MNHEY, CDR2 SVGEGT.

This chain joins TRBV6-2 or TRBV6-3 and TRBJ1-5; D is possibly TRBD1 (5 bases). The sample consisted of blood. The source of this sequence is a woman in her late teens or twenties with Graves' ophthalmopathy. CDR3 in DNA: TGTGCCAGCAGCGGGACGGATTATCAGCCCCAGCATTTT. Its translation: CASSGTDYQPQHF.